This T cell receptor beta chain was sequenced in a study of Graves' ophthalmopathy and Graves' hyperthyroidism. Study overall: Prior to any treatment, peripheral blood was collected at the time of initial diagnosis.

Amplified material comprised TCR beta CDR3 regions derived from RNA transcripts. HTBI primers primed a first-round RT-PCR, and a second-round multiplex PCR followed. TCRdb redid the calling of the multiplex PCR reads with MiXCR, one entry per CDR3 protein. The data hold 650,000 to 900,000 distinct CDR3 sequences, with around 40% observed a single time. Comment on this clonotype: Its antigen is still unknown. The germline gene is not matched at one end of the junction; a read error may be the cause.

The germline V gene encodes CDR1 SEHNR and CDR2 FQNEAQ (reference sequence). This CDR3 contains 16 residues. Study-level findings and limits: A 13-signature model separated ophthalmopathy from stable hyperthyroidism, about 91% sensitivity, 81.08% specificity.

The chain uses TRBV7-9 and TRBJ2-7, with D possibly being TRBD2 (5 bases). Sequenced material: peripheral blood. This receptor was obtained from an adult man with Graves' ophthalmopathy. In DNA, the CDR3 is TGCGCCAGCAGCCAGTTTTGGGCTAGCAGACCCTACGAGCAGTACTTC. Encoded protein: CASSQFWASRPYEQYF. Supplemented by reference TRBV7-9 and TRBJ2-7, the full variable domain reads DTGVSQNPRHKITKRGQNVTFRCDPISEHNRLYWYRQTLGQGPEFLTYFQNEAQLEKSRLLSDRFSAERPKGSFSTLEIQRTEQGDSAMYLCASSQFWASRPYEQYFGPGTRLTVT.